This T cell receptor beta chain stems from a study of cytomegalovirus exposure and HLA in healthy donors. The CDR3 runs to 15 residues. Trimming shortened V by 6 bases and J by 7 bases, and 19 bases separated the two germline ends. The germline gives CDR1 SNHLY, CDR2 FYNNEI. All the people who gave samples were healthy bone marrow donors. About this clone itself: Its antigen is not known.

60 Vbeta and 13 Jbeta primers were used in PCR. This table comes from immunoSEQ multiplex PCR, and its TCRdb copy is limited to in-frame clones, with some not included. The data contain roughly 250,000 clones, 75% to 90% of them singletons. Points from the study as a whole: About 87% or about 30% of the time was how often most TCR beta V segments were productive, according to an earlier analysis. For most subjects, TCR beta sequences were reported to predict HLA-A and HLA-B alleles with accuracy. In vitro work confirmed that a few CMV-associated chains recognize CMV antigens.

The clonotype comes from a girl aged 2-10 years in good health and CMV-seronegative. The rearrangement uses TRBV2 and TRBJ2-1; D not certain. Sequenced sample: PBMCs. CDR3 amino acids: CASRELVAVRNEQFF. In nucleotides, the CDR3 is TGTGCCAGCAGAGAGCTGGTGGCAGTGAGGAATGAGCAGTTCTTC.